This T cell receptor (beta chain) appears in the sequencing data of a study of beta chain features in type 1 diabetes (dated by TCRdb to between 2017 and 2018). About the study as a whole: Mean age, gender distribution, total cell number and subset yield were not different between patients and healthy donors. Whereas all 28 donors provided naive and central memory subsets, regulatory and stem cell-like memory subsets were isolated from just 8 patients and roughly eight healthy donors. In the study, recently diagnosed type 1 diabetes patients and matched healthy donors were compared on the TCRB repertoires of their sorted circulating CD4+ T cell subsets. A total of roughly 110 million sorted cells were examined across all samples, and the number of cells per subset was strongly correlated with RNA yield.

What the authors observed across the whole study: At VDJ recombination sites, patients with type 1 diabetes made fewer insertions and deleted more nucleotides, a pattern implying thymic rearrangement abnormalities. Because small numbers of individuals were included in the HLA sub-analyses, any influence of HLA type on TCRB rearrangement was left unresolved. Type 1 diabetes patients showed a moderate but significant shortening of TCRB CDR3 length in all four CD4+ subsets. Sequencing cDNA rather than genomic DNA could over-represent highly expressing activated cells, although activation and CD3 levels did not differ between groups. Naive, central memory and regulatory TCRB repertoires appeared more similar among patients than among healthy donors. Shorter templates might have been favored by PCR, but patient and control samples were amplified and corrected together, so both groups would have been affected equally by any skew.

The High Capacity cDNA Reverse Transcription Kit was used to reverse transcribe all of the isolated RNA, meaning that expressed TCRB transcripts were what got sequenced. Deep immunoSEQ sequencing was performed on naive, central memory and regulatory T cell samples, with an average of approximately 4 million total reads per sample. Sorted cells were lysed in RLT buffer and RNA was extracted with DNase-treated RNeasy Micro or Mini kits, depending on cell number. To prevent cross-contamination, each cell subset was processed individually, whereas patient and healthy donor samples were processed jointly. The immunoSEQ multiplex PCR was used to amplify TCRB sequences from cDNA, yielding 87-bp fragments that span the CDR3 region. Sequencing of the amplicons was done on the Illumina HiSeq platform. The authors' pipeline ran thus. PCR bias was corrected computationally using synthetic template baselines, and reads within Hamming distance 2 were collapsed, with unmergeable singletons discarded. By aligning reads against IMGT, V, D and J genes, CDR3 length, and insertions or deletions at six rearrangement sites were assigned. Within each subset, clonotype counts were normalized to the number of sorted cells before true diversity and Gini coefficients were calculated with the tcR R package. The overlap coefficient, calculated on TCRB nucleotide sequences, was used to measure repertoire sharing. TCRdb retrieved this table from immuneACCESS and kept in-frame rearrangements only. Not all clones are present; in checked studies, unresolved V genes account for under half, and no reason is known for the remainder. The V and J calls and clone size were taken over from that table, and D and trimming were inferred from the DNA. The sample table holds around 320,000 clones, of which about 14% were seen once. The top ten clonotypes cover more than 6.5% of the sample.

This clone was seen just once. There is no known antigen for this receptor. No much larger clone exists at a distance of one base, and base qualities are not known. Each donor gave one peripheral blood draw, around 0.12 L on average, collected into heparinised tubes. Using a panel that included CD45RO, CCR7, CD25, CD127, CD95 and CD27, naive, central memory, regulatory and stem cell-like memory CD4+ T cells were sorted on a BD FACSAria II. All sorted populations exceeded 98% purity. PBMCs were isolated immediately by Lymphoprep density gradient centrifugation and stained directly without culture. So that batch effects would be minimized, each experiment stained and sorted samples in pairs, pairing one healthy donor with one patient. According to the germline V gene, CDR1 reads SGHDT and CDR2 reads YYEEEE. The CDR3 contains 15 residues, cysteine and phenylalanine counted. The sequence is cut down to CDR3 DNA, 45 bases in frame from base 1. V and J are truncated by 1 base and 5 bases respectively, leaving an intervening sequence of 15 bases.

The clonotype was recovered from a man aged 25 to 45 in good health. In this chain, TRBV5-6 is recombined with TRBJ1-2; no D gene call is confident. The material sequenced was central memory CD4+ T cells from blood. At the DNA level, the sequence is TGTGCCAGCAGCTTGTGGCCAGGACGGAGGTATGGCTACACCTTC. It encodes CASSLWPGRRYGYTF.